This T cell receptor beta chain was recorded in a study of T cell responses to AZD1222 COVID-19 vaccine. Germline V gene sequence: CDR1 SQVTM, CDR2 ANQGSEA. Trimming shortened V by 7 bases and J by 10 bases, and 19 bases separated the two germline ends. This CDR3 region has 13 residues. Details on this clone: Antigen: not known.

Pooling of second doses given at about 4 or about 12 weeks was done. Only in-frame clones appear in the TCRdb table, and some are missing; sequencing was by immunoSEQ multiplex PCR. Of more than 100,000 clones listed, 75% to 95% are singletons. General study points: Only a handful of AZD1222 recipients, several in all, had baseline seropositivity. Most donors were white British and more were female, and clonal diversity was possibly underestimated. There were vaccine-associated CD4 TCRs across spike, dominant at 160-218 and 743-854.

The chain couples TRBV29-1 to TRBJ2-2, with D maybe TRBD1 (5 bases). Sequences were derived from peripheral blood, sampled 28 days after the second AZD1222 dose. This receptor was obtained from an adult who received the AZD1222 COVID-19 vaccine. CDR3 loop: CSASPAGFKELFF. CDR3 nucleotides: TGCAGCGCCAGTCCCGCAGGGTTTAAGGAGCTGTTTTTT.